This TCR beta chain was found in a study of neurological immune-mediated disorders. The germline V gene encodes CDR1 SGHTA and CDR2 FQGNSA. There are 17 residues in the CDR3. The J segment lost 2 bases and the V segment lost 3 bases, leaving 2 bases of the junction unmatched. The cDNA was synthesized by 5'RACE incorporating 10-nucleotide random UMIs. TCRdb re-called the 5' RACE reads with MiXCR, one entry per CDR3 protein. The profile covers fewer than 25,000 distinct CDR3 sequences, with approximately 13% appearing a single time and approximately 14% taken by the ten largest. As to this clonotype: Possible read error: a much larger clone is one base away.

Sequences were obtained from PBMCs. The sequence was collected from a woman aged 55-75 years with HTLV-1-associated myelopathy (HAM/TSP). This chain connects TRBV7-2 to TRBJ2-2; 14 nucleotides align to TRBD2. The CDR3, as DNA: TGTGCCAGCAGCTTTGGACTAGCGGGGGGCAACACCGGGGAGCTGTTTTTT. It yields the protein CASSFGLAGGNTGELFF. Together with reference TRBV7-2 and TRBJ2-2, the CDR3 gives the full variable domain: GAGVSQSPSNKVTEKGKDVELRCDPISGHTALYWYRQSLGQGLEFLIYFQGNSAPDKSGLPSDRFSAERTGGSVSTLTIQRTQQEDSAVYLCASSFGLAGGNTGELFFGEGSRLTVL.